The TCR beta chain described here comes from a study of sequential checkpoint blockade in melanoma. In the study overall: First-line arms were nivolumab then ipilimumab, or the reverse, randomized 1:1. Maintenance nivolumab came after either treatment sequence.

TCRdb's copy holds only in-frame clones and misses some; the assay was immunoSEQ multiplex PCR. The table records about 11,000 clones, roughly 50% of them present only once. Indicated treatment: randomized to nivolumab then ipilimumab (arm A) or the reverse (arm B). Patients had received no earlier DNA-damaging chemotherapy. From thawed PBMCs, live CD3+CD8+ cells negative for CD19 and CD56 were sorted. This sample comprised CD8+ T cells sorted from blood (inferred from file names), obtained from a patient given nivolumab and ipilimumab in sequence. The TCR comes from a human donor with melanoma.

Here the CDR3 DNA reads TGTGCCAGCAGCTTAGAAGAGTTCTGGGGGGGCGGAATGAACACTGAAGCTTTCTTT. Its translation is CASSLEEFWGGGMNTEAFF. This sequence joins TRBV7-9 and TRBJ1-1; possibly TRBD1 for D (6 bases). V shed 1 base and J shed 0 bases, with 21 bases lying between them. This CDR3 contains 19 residues. The germline V gene has CDR1 SEHNR and CDR2 FQNEAQ (reference sequence).